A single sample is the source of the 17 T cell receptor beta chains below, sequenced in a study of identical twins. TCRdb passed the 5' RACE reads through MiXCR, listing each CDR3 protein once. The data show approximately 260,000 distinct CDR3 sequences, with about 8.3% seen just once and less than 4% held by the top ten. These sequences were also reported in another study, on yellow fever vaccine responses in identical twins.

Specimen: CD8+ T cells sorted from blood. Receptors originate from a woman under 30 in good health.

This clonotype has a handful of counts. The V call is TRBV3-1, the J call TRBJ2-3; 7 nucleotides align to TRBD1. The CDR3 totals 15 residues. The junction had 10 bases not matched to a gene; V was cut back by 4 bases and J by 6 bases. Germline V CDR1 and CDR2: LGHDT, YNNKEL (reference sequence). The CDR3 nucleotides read TGTGCCAGCAGCCCCCGGTACCAGGGGGATGATACGCAGTATTTT. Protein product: CASSPRYQGDDTQYF.

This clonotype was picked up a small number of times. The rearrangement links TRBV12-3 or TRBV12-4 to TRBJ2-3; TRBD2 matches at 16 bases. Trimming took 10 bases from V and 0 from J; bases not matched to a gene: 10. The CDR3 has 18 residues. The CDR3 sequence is CAIVGGTSGRGSTDTQYF. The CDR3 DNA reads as TGTGCCATCGTTGGAGGGACTAGCGGGAGGGGAAGCACAGATACGCAGTATTTT.

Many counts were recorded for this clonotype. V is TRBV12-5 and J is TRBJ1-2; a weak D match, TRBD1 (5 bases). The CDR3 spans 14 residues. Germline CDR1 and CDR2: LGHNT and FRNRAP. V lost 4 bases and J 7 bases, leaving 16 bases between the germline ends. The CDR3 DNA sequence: TGTGCTAGTGGTTGGGGCCCTTCCTCGGGTGGCTACACCTTC. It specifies CASGWGPSSGGYTF.

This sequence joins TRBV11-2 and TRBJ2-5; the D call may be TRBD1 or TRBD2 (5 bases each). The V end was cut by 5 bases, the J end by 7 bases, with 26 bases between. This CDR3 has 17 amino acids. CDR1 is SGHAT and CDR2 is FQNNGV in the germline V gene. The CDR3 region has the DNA TGTGCCAGCAGCCTGTTCCAGACCGGACGAGCCGGGGCGACCCAGTACTTC. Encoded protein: CASSLFQTGRAGATQYF.

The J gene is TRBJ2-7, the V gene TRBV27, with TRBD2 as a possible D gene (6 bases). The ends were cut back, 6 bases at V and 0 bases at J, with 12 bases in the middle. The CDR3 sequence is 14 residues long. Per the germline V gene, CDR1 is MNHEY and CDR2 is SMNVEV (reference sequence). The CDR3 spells CASRDGRSSYEQYF. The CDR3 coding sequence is TGTGCCAGCAGAGACGGGAGAAGCTCCTACGAGCAGTACTTC.

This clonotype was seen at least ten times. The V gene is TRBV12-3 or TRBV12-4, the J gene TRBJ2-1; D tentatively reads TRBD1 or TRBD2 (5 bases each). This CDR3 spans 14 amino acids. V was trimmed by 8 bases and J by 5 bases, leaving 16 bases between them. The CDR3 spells CASEGSFGHNEQFF. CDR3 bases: TGTGCCAGCGAGGGGTCGTTTGGGCACAATGAGCAGTTCTTC.

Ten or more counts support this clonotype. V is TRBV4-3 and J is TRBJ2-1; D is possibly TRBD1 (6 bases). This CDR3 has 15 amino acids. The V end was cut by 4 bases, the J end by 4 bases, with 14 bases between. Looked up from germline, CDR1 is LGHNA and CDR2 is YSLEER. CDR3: CASSPTGLEYNEQFF. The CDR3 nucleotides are TGCGCCAGCAGCCCGACAGGATTAGAGTACAATGAGCAGTTCTTC.

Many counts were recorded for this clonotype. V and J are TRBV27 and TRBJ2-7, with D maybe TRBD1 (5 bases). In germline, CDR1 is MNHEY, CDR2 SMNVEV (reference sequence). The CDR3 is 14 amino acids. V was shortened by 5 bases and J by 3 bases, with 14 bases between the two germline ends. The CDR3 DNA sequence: TGTGCCAGCAGTAGGACAAGCTCTGACTACGAGCAGTACTTC. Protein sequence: CASSRTSSDYEQYF.

CDR3 sequence (DNA): TGTGCCAGCAGCTTAACGACGGACCTCACCTACGAGCAGTACTTC. Translated, it gives CASSLTTDLTYEQYF. The chain combines TRBV7-9 with TRBJ2-7; no reliable D call. Germline lookup yields CDR1 SEHNR and CDR2 FQNEAQ (reference sequence). V was clipped by 2 bases and J by 2 bases, with 13 bases between them. There are 15 residues in the CDR3.

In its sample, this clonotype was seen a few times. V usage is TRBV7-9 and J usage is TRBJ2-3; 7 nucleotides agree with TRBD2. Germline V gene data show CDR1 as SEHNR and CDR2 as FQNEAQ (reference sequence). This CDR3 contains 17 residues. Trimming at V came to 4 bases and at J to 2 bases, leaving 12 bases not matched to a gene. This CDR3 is CASSSFRREFTTDTQYF. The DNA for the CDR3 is TGTGCCAGCAGCTCCTTTAGGCGGGAGTTTACCACAGATACGCAGTATTTT.

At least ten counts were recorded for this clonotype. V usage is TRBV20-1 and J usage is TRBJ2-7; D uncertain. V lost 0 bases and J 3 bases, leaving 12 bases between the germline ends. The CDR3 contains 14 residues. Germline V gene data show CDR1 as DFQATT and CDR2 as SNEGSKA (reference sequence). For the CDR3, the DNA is TGCAGTGCTAGAGATGAAGATCTGCGCTACGAGCAGTACTTC. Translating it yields CSARDEDLRYEQYF.

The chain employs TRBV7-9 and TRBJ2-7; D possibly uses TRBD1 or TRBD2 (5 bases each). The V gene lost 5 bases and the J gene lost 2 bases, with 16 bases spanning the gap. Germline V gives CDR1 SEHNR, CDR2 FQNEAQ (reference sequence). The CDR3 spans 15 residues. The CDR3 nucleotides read TGTGCCAGCAGCCCCCCGAGGGGTCTTACCTACGAGCAGTACTTC. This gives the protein CASSPPRGLTYEQYF. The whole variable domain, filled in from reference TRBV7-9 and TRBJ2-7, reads DTGVSQNPRHKITKRGQNVTFRCDPISEHNRLYWYRQTLGQGPEFLTYFQNEAQLEKSRLLSDRFSAERPKGSFSTLEIQRTEQGDSAMYLCASSPPRGLTYEQYFGPGTRLTVT.

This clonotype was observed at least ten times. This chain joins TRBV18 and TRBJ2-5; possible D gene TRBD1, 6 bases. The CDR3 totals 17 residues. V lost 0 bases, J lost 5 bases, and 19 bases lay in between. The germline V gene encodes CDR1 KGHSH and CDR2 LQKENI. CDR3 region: CASSPPDRQGRWETQYF. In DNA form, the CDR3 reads TGTGCCAGCTCACCACCGGATCGTCAGGGGCGATGGGAGACCCAGTACTTC. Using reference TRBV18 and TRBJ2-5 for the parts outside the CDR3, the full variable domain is NAGVMQNPRHLVRRRGQEARLRCSPMKGHSHVYWYRQLPEEGLKFMVYLQKENIIDESGMPKERFSAEFPKEGPSILRIQQVVRGDSAAYFCASSPPDRQGRWETQYFGPGTRLLVL.

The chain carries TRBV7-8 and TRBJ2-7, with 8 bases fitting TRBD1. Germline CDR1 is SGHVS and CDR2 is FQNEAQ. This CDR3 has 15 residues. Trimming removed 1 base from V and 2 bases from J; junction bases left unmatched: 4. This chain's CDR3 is CASSLGRQGPYEQYF. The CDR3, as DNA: TGTGCCAGCAGCTTAGGCCGACAGGGGCCCTACGAGCAGTACTTC. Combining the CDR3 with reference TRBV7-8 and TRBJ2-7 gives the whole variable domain GAGVSQSPRYKVAKRGQDVALRCDPISGHVSLFWYQQALGQGPEFLTYFQNEAQLDKSGLPSDRFFAERPEGSVSTLKIQRTQQEDSAVYLCASSLGRQGPYEQYFGPGTRLTVT.

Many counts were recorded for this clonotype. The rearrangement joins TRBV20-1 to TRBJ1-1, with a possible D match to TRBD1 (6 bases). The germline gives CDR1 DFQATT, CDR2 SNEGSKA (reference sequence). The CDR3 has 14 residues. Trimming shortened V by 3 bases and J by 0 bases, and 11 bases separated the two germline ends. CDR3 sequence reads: CSARDDRLNTEAFF. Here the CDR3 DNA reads TGCAGTGCTAGGGATGACAGGTTGAACACTGAAGCTTTCTTT.

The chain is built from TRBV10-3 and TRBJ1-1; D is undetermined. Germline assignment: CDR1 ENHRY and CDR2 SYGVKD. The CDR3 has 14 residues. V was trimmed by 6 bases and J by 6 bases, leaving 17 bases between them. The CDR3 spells CAISRPEDIAEAFF. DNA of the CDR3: TGTGCCATCAGCCGTCCAGAGGATATAGCTGAAGCTTTCTTT.

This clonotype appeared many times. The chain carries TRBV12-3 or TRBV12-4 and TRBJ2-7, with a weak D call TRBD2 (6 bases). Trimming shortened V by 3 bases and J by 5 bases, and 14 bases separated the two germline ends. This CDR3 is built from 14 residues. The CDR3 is CASSFLFRRDEQYF. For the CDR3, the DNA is TGTGCCAGCAGTTTTTTGTTTAGGAGGGACGAGCAGTACTTC.